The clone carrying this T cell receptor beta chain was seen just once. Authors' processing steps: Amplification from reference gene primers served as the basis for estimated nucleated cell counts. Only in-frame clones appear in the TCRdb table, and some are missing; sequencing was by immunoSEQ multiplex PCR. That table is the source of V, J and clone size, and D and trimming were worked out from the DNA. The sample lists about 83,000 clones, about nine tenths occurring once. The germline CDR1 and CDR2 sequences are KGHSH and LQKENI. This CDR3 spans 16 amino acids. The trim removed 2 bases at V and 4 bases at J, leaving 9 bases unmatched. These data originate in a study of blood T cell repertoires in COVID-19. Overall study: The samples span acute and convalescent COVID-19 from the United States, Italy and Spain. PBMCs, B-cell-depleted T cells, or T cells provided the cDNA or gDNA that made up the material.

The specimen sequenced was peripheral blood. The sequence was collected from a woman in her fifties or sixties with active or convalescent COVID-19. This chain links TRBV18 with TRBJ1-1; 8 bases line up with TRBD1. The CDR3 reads CASSPSAGGRGTEAFF. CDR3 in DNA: TGTGCCAGCTCACCAAGTGCAGGGGGCCGGGGCACTGAAGCTTTCTTT.